These 23 T cell receptor beta chains were sequenced from one sample in a study of blood T cell repertoires in COVID-19. This table comes from immunoSEQ multiplex PCR, and its TCRdb copy is limited to in-frame clones, with some not included. The sample lists 170,000 or so clones; around 87% were seen once. Sequencing was done on a sample of PBMCs or T cells enriched from blood (not recorded which). Receptors originate from a woman between 50 and 59 years old who had recovered from COVID-19.

The gene calls are TRBV6-2 or TRBV6-3 and TRBJ2-1, with 9 positions matching TRBD1. With V trimmed by 2 bases and J by 6 bases, 5 bases remained unmatched. CDR1 and CDR2 from the germline V gene are MNHEY and SVGEGT. The CDR3 loop spans 15 amino acids. In DNA, the CDR3 is TGTGCCAGCAGTTACGGGGGGACAGGGCTCAATGAGCAGTTCTTC. It translates to CASSYGGTGLNEQFF.

This sequence joins TRBV29-1 and TRBJ2-7; unclear D gene. V was shortened by 7 bases and J by 5 bases, with 9 bases between the two germline ends. The germline V gene encodes CDR1 SQVTM and CDR2 ANQGSEA. The length of the CDR3 is 10 residues. CDR3 nucleotide sequence: TGCAGCGCCCGAGCCAACGAGCAGTACTTC. Protein: CSARANEQYF.

This rearrangement joins TRBV6-2 or TRBV6-3 to TRBJ2-7; D unclear. V dropped 0 bases and J dropped 5 bases, with 14 bases sitting between them. This CDR3 is 15 amino acids long. Germline V gene lookup returns CDR1 MNHEY and CDR2 SVGEGT. CDR3 bases: TGTGCCAGCAGTTACTCACGTCTAGTTATGAACGAGCAGTACTTC. As protein: CASSYSRLVMNEQYF.

V usage is TRBV18 and J usage is TRBJ1-6; D is possibly TRBD1 (5 bases). The CDR3 length is 17 residues. Deletions cut 0 bases from V and 6 bases from J, with 15 bases between. Germline V gives CDR1 KGHSH, CDR2 LQKENI. The CDR3 DNA is TGTGCCAGCTCACCACCCGGGGGGGAGCAAACTAATTCACCCCTCCACTTT. It encodes CASSPPGGEQTNSPLHF.

This chain joins TRBV19 and TRBJ2-2; 10 nucleotides match TRBD2. The CDR3 loop spans 16 amino acids. After removal of 4 bases from V and 8 bases from J, the junction contained 10 bases not matched to a gene. Germline CDR1 and CDR2: LNHDA and SQIVND (reference sequence). The CDR3 DNA sequence: TGTGCCAGTAGTACCAGCGGGGGGGCCGTGTCGGGGGAGCTGTTTTTT. The encoded protein is CASSTSGGAVSGELFF.

V usage is TRBV29-1 and J usage is TRBJ1-2, with unresolved D. The V end was cut by 7 bases, the J end by 6 bases, with 9 bases between. The CDR3 is 10 residues long. Germline-derived CDR1 and CDR2 are SQVTM and ANQGSEA. The CDR3 region has the DNA TGCAGCGCGCGACAAAATGGCTACACCTTC. Residues: CSARQNGYTF.

The rearrangement uses TRBV3-1 (or the pseudogene TRBV3-2) and TRBJ2-3, with TRBD1 matching over 8 bases. Germline trimming cut 5 bases from V and 10 bases from J; bases unmatched to any gene: 5. This CDR3 region has 12 residues. Looked up from germline, CDR1 is LGHDT and CDR2 is YNNKEL (reference sequence). The CDR3 DNA reads TGTGCCAGCAGCTACCGGACAGGGCCGCAGTATTTT. Protein product: CASSYRTGPQYF.

The chain combines TRBV7-9 with TRBJ2-1; D remains unclear. In germline, CDR1 is SEHNR, CDR2 FQNEAQ (reference sequence). Trimming shortened V by 3 bases and J by 9 bases, and 9 bases separated the two germline ends. The CDR3 runs 12 residues. This CDR3 reads CASSFADPEQFF. CDR3 DNA: TGTGCCAGCAGCTTTGCGGATCCTGAGCAGTTCTTC.

The V call is TRBV2, the J call TRBJ1-6, with D maybe TRBD1 (6 bases). The CDR3 runs to 14 residues. The germline CDR1 and CDR2 sequences are SNHLY and FYNNEI. V shed 4 bases and J shed 13 bases, with 17 bases lying between them. The CDR3 region is CASSGPLQGAPLHF. The CDR3 bases are TGTGCCAGCAGTGGCCCCTTACAGGGTGCGCCCCTCCACTTT.

This rearrangement joins TRBV3-1 (or the pseudogene TRBV3-2) to TRBJ2-3; a weak D match, TRBD2 (5 bases). V lost 4 bases and J lost 4, with 12 bases in between. Per germline, CDR1 LGHDT and CDR2 YNNKEL (reference sequence). The CDR3 extends over 14 amino acids. CDR3 bases: TGTGCCAGCAGCCCTCAGGAGGTGCCAGATACGCAGTATTTT. Amino acid sequence: CASSPQEVPDTQYF.

The chain carries TRBV5-1 and TRBJ1-2; possible D gene TRBD1, 6 bases. The ends were cut back, 4 bases at V and 2 bases at J, with 12 bases in the middle. CDR1 and CDR2 (germline): SGHRS, YFSETQ. The CDR3 contains 14 residues. CDR3 loop: CASSREDSNYGYTF. In nucleotides, the CDR3 is TGCGCCAGCAGCCGGGAGGACAGCAACTATGGCTACACCTTC. The complete variable domain, with remaining parts taken from reference TRBV5-1 and TRBJ1-2, reads KAGVTQTPRYLIKTRGQQVTLSCSPISGHRSVSWYQQTPGQGLQFLFEYFSETQRNKGNFPGRFSGRQFSNSRSEMNVSTLELGDSALYLCASSREDSNYGYTFGSGTRLTVV.

The V and J genes are TRBV5-5 and TRBJ2-7; D not resolved. V lost 5 bases, J lost 7 bases, and 10 bases lay in between. This CDR3 comprises 11 residues. Germline V CDR1 and CDR2: SGHKS, YYEKEE (reference sequence). The CDR3 DNA reads as TGTGCCAGCAGTTTCGCGCGGGAGCAGTACTTC. Protein sequence: CASSFAREQYF. Full variable domain (missing parts from reference TRBV5-5 and TRBJ2-7): DAGVTQSPTHLIKTRGQQVTLRCSPISGHKSVSWYQQVLGQGPQFIFQYYEKEERGRGNFPDRFSARQFPNYSSELNVNALLLGDSALYLCASSFAREQYFGPGTRLTVT.

The chain is built from TRBV3-1 (or the pseudogene TRBV3-2) and TRBJ1-1; TRBD1 agrees at 8 bases. CDR1 is LGHDT, CDR2 YNNKEL, per germline (reference sequence). This CDR3 spans 14 amino acids. Trimming removed 1 base from V and 4 bases from J; junction bases left unmatched: 2. Here the CDR3 reads CASSQARGLTEAFF. In DNA form, the CDR3 reads TGTGCCAGCAGCCAAGCCAGGGGGCTCACTGAAGCTTTCTTT.

As for this clone: This sample includes further DNA sequences coding for the same CDR3. The rearrangement uses TRBV19 and TRBJ1-5; 7 positions agree with TRBD1. J was trimmed by 4 bases and V by 2 bases; bases with no gene match: 2. The CDR3 has 14 residues. Germline V gives CDR1 LNHDA, CDR2 SQIVND (reference sequence). CDR3 sequence (DNA): TGTGCCAGTAGTATACAGGGGGAGAATCAGCCCCAGCATTTT. It specifies CASSIQGENQPQHF.

The CDR3 protein is CASSYGGANGYTF. The CDR3 DNA sequence: TGTGCCAGCAGTTATGGGGGGGCAAATGGCTACACCTTC. The chain couples TRBV6-6 to TRBJ1-2, with D possibly matching TRBD1 (6 bases). This CDR3 has 13 amino acids. CDR1 and CDR2 (germline): MNHNY, SVGAGI (reference sequence). Between the trimmed V and J ends, which lost 3 bases and 6 bases, there was a span of 11 bases.

The chain recombines TRBV4-3 with TRBJ1-2; TRBD1 matches at 8 bases. With 3 bases clipped from V and 7 bases from J, the junction kept 4 bases outside the gene matches. There are 13 residues in the CDR3. The V gene's germline CDR1 is LGHNA and CDR2 YSLEER. CDR3 sequence: CASSQQGAGGYTF. The CDR3 bases are TGCGCCAGCAGCCAGCAGGGGGCAGGTGGCTACACCTTC.

The V gene is TRBV6-5, the J gene TRBJ2-7, with D hard to call. Germline V gives CDR1 MNHEY, CDR2 SVGAGI. Trimming pared 0 bases from V and 2 bases from J, leaving 5 bases between. The CDR3 covers 13 residues. The CDR3 nucleotides are TGTGCCAGCAGTTACTCGTTCACCTACGAGCAGTACTTC. It is translated as CASSYSFTYEQYF.

The J gene is TRBJ1-6, the V gene TRBV18, with 7 bases that match TRBD1. Germline V gives CDR1 KGHSH, CDR2 LQKENI. The CDR3 contains 16 residues. Germline trimming cut 2 bases from V and 4 bases from J; bases unmatched to any gene: 5. The CDR3 reads CASSPVRGQYNSPLHF. The CDR3 DNA follows: TGTGCCAGCTCACCAGTCAGGGGACAGTATAATTCACCCCTCCACTTT. The variable domain in full, with the rest retrieved from reference TRBV18 and TRBJ1-6, is NAGVMQNPRHLVRRRGQEARLRCSPMKGHSHVYWYRQLPEEGLKFMVYLQKENIIDESGMPKERFSAEFPKEGPSILRIQQVVRGDSAAYFCASSPVRGQYNSPLHFGNGTRLTVT.

This clone was observed a few times. The V and J genes are TRBV6-1 and TRBJ1-2, with D possibly matching TRBD1 (5 bases). Per the germline V gene, CDR1 is MNHNS and CDR2 is SASEGT. The CDR3 is 13 amino acids. V was cut by 3 bases and J by 13 bases, with 18 bases left in between. The CDR3 region is CASSEGQGGNSTF. CDR3 nucleotides: TGTGCCAGCAGTGAGGGGCAGGGAGGGAATAGCACCTTC.

This rearrangement joins TRBV19 to TRBJ1-1; 9 nucleotides match TRBD1. Unmatched junction bases numbered 10, after V lost 7 bases and J lost 4 bases. Germline V gene data show CDR1 as LNHDA and CDR2 as SQIVND (reference sequence). The CDR3 loop spans 15 amino acids. CDR3: CASTNSGQGGTEAFF. The CDR3 region has the DNA TGTGCCAGTACCAACTCGGGACAGGGCGGCACTGAAGCTTTCTTT.

The genes are TRBV5-4 and TRBJ1-1; the match to TRBD1 covers 7 bases. This CDR3 spans 13 amino acids. Unmatched junction bases numbered 5, after V lost 5 bases and J lost 4 bases. From germline, CDR1 is SGHNT and CDR2 YYREEE (reference sequence). Here the CDR3 reads CASSAGGSTEAFF. In nucleotides, the CDR3 is TGTGCCAGCAGTGCAGGGGGGAGCACTGAAGCTTTCTTT. Combining the CDR3 with reference TRBV5-4 and TRBJ1-1 gives the whole variable domain ETGVTQSPTHLIKTRGQQVTLRCSSQSGHNTVSWYQQALGQGPQFIFQYYREEENGRGNFPPRFSGLQFPNYSSELNVNALELDDSALYLCASSAGGSTEAFFGQGTRLTVV.

The chain carries TRBV25-1 and TRBJ2-2; D possibly corresponds to TRBD1 (6 bases). The germline V and J ends were trimmed by 4 bases and 4 bases, with 16 bases remaining between them. The CDR3 totals 16 residues. CDR1 and CDR2 (germline): MGHDK, SYGVNS. CDR3 DNA: TGTGCCAGCAGTGCAGTAGGGGGAAGGGGCACCGGGGAGCTGTTTTTT. It yields the protein CASSAVGGRGTGELFF.

The chain couples TRBV14 to TRBJ2-7, with D maybe TRBD2 (5 bases). V shed 0 bases and J shed 9 bases, with 12 bases lying between them. CDR3 length equals 13 residues. Germline assignment: CDR1 SGHDN and CDR2 FVKESK. The CDR3 DNA sequence: TGTGCCAGCAGCCAAGATGAGTTCAGCGGGCAGTACTTC. Translated, it gives CASSQDEFSGQYF.